This T cell receptor (beta chain) was sequenced in a study of T-cell reconstitution after alpha-beta-depleted transplantation in children. Preparation of the TCRbeta library involved a method that used unique molecular identifiers. From the PCR reads, TCRdb called clonotypes with MiXCR, one entry per CDR3 protein. This sample has 700,000 to 850,000 distinct CDR3 sequences; 16% occur once, and the top ten carry roughly 4.8%. General observations from the study: At day 60, the high TCRbeta diversity found in some patients originated from recipient T cells and thymic progenitors that had survived. Newly made T cells mostly supplied T-cell counts and diversity one year after transplant. Reportedly, alpha-beta T cells present about two months post-transplant originated from several hundred expanded clones of graft origin.

Looked up from germline, CDR1 is SNHLY and CDR2 is FYNNEI. This CDR3 has 13 residues. The V segment lost 8 bases and the J segment 10 bases; nucleotides outside the gene matches: 10. For this clonotype: Its antigen is currently unknown.

Here the sequenced sample was PBMCs, mostly from graft donor cells, taken 360 days after TCRalphabeta/CD19-depleted stem cell transplant. The chain employs TRBV2 and TRBJ1-4, with 7 nucleotides matching TRBD1. This clonotype originated in a male patient between 5 and 17 years old who had a stem cell transplant for acute lymphoblastic leukemia, so the T cells may come from the graft donor. The CDR3 loop is CASSGRGSGKLFF. CDR3 nucleotides: TGTGCCAGCTCTGGCAGGGGGTCGGGAAAACTGTTTTTT.